What follows is one T cell receptor beta chain and its context. Data came from immunoSEQ multiplex PCR; TCRdb stores just in-frame clones and leaves some out. The sample yields about 140,000 clones, approximately 86% seen once. The data belong to a study of control samples from healthy donors and cancer patients. V dropped 0 bases and J dropped 5 bases, with 13 bases sitting between them. CDR1 and CDR2 (germline): GTSNPN, SVGIG (reference sequence). The length of the CDR3 is 15 residues. The sample consisted of blood. The clonotype comes from a woman in her 30s in good health. The V call is TRBV30, the J call TRBJ2-2; D uncertain. In DNA, the CDR3 is TGTGCCTGGAGTGTATTTCTCCTGGGGACCGGGGAGCTGTTTTTT. Translating gives CAWSVFLLGTGELFF.